This TCR beta chain originates from a study of T cells expressing NK-cell markers. Study in general: In the group of eight sequenced donors, seven were HCMV-seropositive and one was seronegative.

Points on this clonotype: Its antigen is undetermined.

Whole-study results and caveats: Expanded clones of NKG2C+ T cells had an unclear HCMV specificity.

The CDR3 covers 16 residues. The germline gives CDR1 SSHAT, CDR2 FNYEAQ (reference sequence). After re-calling the 5' RACE reads, TCRdb lists one entry per CDR3 protein, DNA absent. The sample table includes some 410,000 distinct CDR3 sequences. This chain uses TRBV7-7 with TRBJ2-3; TCRdb designates TRBD1, a call that cannot be tested without DNA. This TCR was sampled from a woman between 18 and 70 years old in good health. The sequenced material came from blood T cells: a sorted CD56 or NKG2C T cell subset, CD4+ or CD8+ T cells, or bulk PBMC T cells (not recorded which). This CDR3 is CASSPRTTRSIDTQYF.